Listed below are T cell receptor beta chains from one sample, sequenced in a study of T-cell reconstitution after alpha-beta-depleted transplantation in children. TCRdb reprocessed the PCR reads via MiXCR and lists one record per CDR3 protein. In the table there are 350,000 to 500,000 distinct CDR3 sequences, approximately 41% of which are singletons. This sample comprised PBMCs, obtained before TCRalphabeta/CD19-depleted stem cell transplant. The origin of the receptors is a girl aged 2-9 years with aplastic anemia, due to receive a stem cell transplant. Both conserved end residues are part of each CDR3. Each record gives: V gene, D gene, clone size, J gene, CDR3 DNA, CDR3 protein. D genes are given only for firm matches. A row's size may be missing; if present it is once, few, many or a size class.

TRBV4-1,.,.,TRBJ2-1,TGCGCCAGCAGCCAGTCGACAGCGGCTCATGAGCAGTTCTTC,CASSQSTAAHEQFF
TRBV20-1,TRBD2,many,TRBJ2-7,TGCAGTGCTACTTCCGGGACTAGCGGGAGGGCAGGGAACGAGCAGTACTTC,CSATSGTSGRAGNEQYF
TRBV25-1,TRBD2,few,TRBJ2-3,TGTGCCAGCACTGGGACTAGCGGGAGAAGGGGGACAGATACGCAGTATTTT,CASTGTSGRRGTDTQYF
TRBV7-9,TRBD2,.,TRBJ2-1,TGTGCCATCGGGGGGACTAGCGGTCCCTACAATGAGCAGTTCTTC,CAIGGTSGPYNEQFF
TRBV6-1,.,few,TRBJ1-5,TGTGCCAGCAGTGAAGACAGGAGGAATCAGCCCCAGCATTTT,CASSEDRRNQPQHF
TRBV12-3/TRBV12-4,TRBD1,many,TRBJ1-5,TGTGCCAGCAGTTTCGGGACAGGGGGCCAACAGCCCCAGCATTTT,CASSFGTGGQQPQHF
TRBV12-3/TRBV12-4,.,many,TRBJ2-1,TGTGCCAGCAGTTTAGAATTCGGGACTGCTAATGAGCAGTTCTTC,CASSLEFGTANEQFF
TRBV7-2,.,once,TRBJ2-7,TGTGCCAGCAGCTTAGTGCAGGGTGCCTACGAGCAGTACTTC,CASSLVQGAYEQYF
TRBV15,TRBD2,many,TRBJ2-7,TGTGCCACCAGCAGAGAACTAGCGGGGGGGCAGTACTTC,CATSRELAGGQYF
TRBV20-1,.,once,TRBJ2-1,TGCAGTGCTGAGCCCCGGGGCTCCTACAATGAGCAGTTCTTC,CSAEPRGSYNEQFF
TRBV12-3/TRBV12-4,.,few,TRBJ1-5,TGTGCCAGCAGTTTAGACCGGACTCAGCCCCAGCATTTT,CASSLDRTQPQHF
TRBV7-2,.,.,TRBJ2-7,TGTGCCAGCAGCTTATTCGGGCAGGGCCCCGAGCAGTACTTC,CASSLFGQGPEQYF
TRBV29-1,.,.,TRBJ2-5,TGCAGCGTTCAACAGGTCGAGACCCAGTACTTC,CSVQQVETQYF
TRBV6-4,TRBD2,.,TRBJ2-3,TGTGCCAGCAGTGACTCTAGCGGGGGGGCCCCAGATACGCAGTATTTT,CASSDSSGGAPDTQYF
TRBV6-5,.,few,TRBJ1-1,TGTGCCAGCAGTTACAGGGCGAACACTGAAGCTTTCTTT,CASSYRANTEAFF
TRBV20-1,TRBD1,.,TRBJ1-4,TGCAGTGCAGCAAGGACAGGAGGGAGAGAAAAACTGTTTTTT,CSAARTGGREKLFF
TRBV12-3/TRBV12-4,TRBD2,many,TRBJ2-1,TGTGCCAGCAATCGGCGGACTAGCGGGATTACAAATGAGCAGTTCTTC,CASNRRTSGITNEQFF
TRBV20-1,.,.,TRBJ2-5,TGCAGTGCTGGGAGGGAGACCCAGTACTTC,CSAGRETQYF
TRBV12-3/TRBV12-4,TRBD1,many,TRBJ1-5,TGTGCCAGCAGTTTCCGGGACAGGGGCCCCGATCAGCCCCAGCATTTT,CASSFRDRGPDQPQHF
TRBV7-2,TRBD2,many,TRBJ2-1,TGTGCCAGCAGCCGGACTAGCGGCTCCTACAATGAGCAGTTCTTC,CASSRTSGSYNEQFF
TRBV5-4,TRBD1,.,TRBJ1-2,TGTGCCAGCACCCCAGGACAGGCCCAGTATGGCTACACCTTC,CASTPGQAQYGYTF
TRBV20-1,TRBD1,.,TRBJ1-2,TGCAGTGCTAGTCGGTGGCGGGACAGCTATGGCTACACCTTC,CSASRWRDSYGYTF
TRBV6-1,.,once,TRBJ2-1,TGTGCCAGCAGTACCCGGGACTTTTACAATGAGCAGTTCTTC,CASSTRDFYNEQFF
TRBV4-1,.,few,TRBJ1-3,TGCGCCAGCAGCCAGGAACTTTCTTCAGGAAACACCATATATTTT,CASSQELSSGNTIYF
TRBV6-5,.,.,TRBJ2-6,TGTGCCAGCAGTTACTTCGGGACATATATGTATTCTGGGGCCAACGTCCTGACTTTC,CASSYFGTYMYSGANVLTF
TRBV28,.,.,TRBJ2-3,TGTGCCAGTGGACAGCTATCAGCTACGCAGTATTTT,CASGQLSATQYF
TRBV20-1,.,.,TRBJ1-1,TGCAGTGCTAGAAAGGACGGACCGAACACTGAAGCTTTCTTT,CSARKDGPNTEAFF
TRBV28,.,once,TRBJ2-3,TGTGCCAGCAGTTTTGGGGGACTGGGAGGACCGGCAGATACGCAGTATTTT,CASSFGGLGGPADTQYF
TRBV7-9,.,few,TRBJ2-1,TGTGCCAGCAGCTATGCGGGACTGGTCTCCTACAATGAGCAGTTCTTC,CASSYAGLVSYNEQFF
TRBV7-9,.,many,TRBJ2-1,TGTGCCAGCAGCACTTCGAACAATGAGCAGTTCTTC,CASSTSNNEQFF
TRBV29-1,.,many,TRBJ1-2,TGCAGCGTTGCTCCTCGTGGGGGTTGGGATGGCTACACCTTC,CSVAPRGGWDGYTF
TRBV20-1,.,.,TRBJ2-3,TGCAGTGCTAGACTCCGATCAGATACGCAGTATTTT,CSARLRSDTQYF
TRBV5-5,.,.,TRBJ2-7,TGTGCCAGCAGCCCCAGCATGGTCAGGGTCTACGAGCAGTACTTC,CASSPSMVRVYEQYF
TRBV18,TRBD1,.,TRBJ1-1,TGTGCCAGCTCACGCTACGGGACAGCAGAGAACACTGAAGCTTTCTTT,CASSRYGTAENTEAFF
TRBV20-1,TRBD1,.,TRBJ2-2,TGCAGTGCTAGTGGACAGGGTATAAGGGAGCTGTTTTTT,CSASGQGIRELFF
TRBV28,TRBD2,.,TRBJ2-5,TGTGCCAGTTGGGGGCGGGAGGGGGTCCAAGAGACCCAGTACTTC,CASWGREGVQETQYF
TRBV28,.,.,TRBJ2-2,TGTGCCAGCGGCGGGAAGCCCACAACCACCGGGGAGCTGTTTTTT,CASGGKPTTTGELFF
TRBV4-2,.,.,TRBJ2-7,TGTGCCAGCAGCCAAGCCGGAGGGGCCCCCTACGAGCAGTACTTC,CASSQAGGAPYEQYF
TRBV20-1,.,.,TRBJ2-3,TGCAGTGCTAGAAGTCCGAACGACCGCACAGATACGCAGTATTTT,CSARSPNDRTDTQYF
TRBV7-2,TRBD2,many,TRBJ2-7,TGTGCCAGCAGCCCGTCGGGGGGGGCCTGGGAGCAGTACTTC,CASSPSGGAWEQYF
TRBV5-1,.,.,TRBJ2-1,TGCGCCAGTACGGAGACTAGCTCCTACAATGAGCAGTTCTTC,CASTETSSYNEQFF
TRBV7-9,.,.,TRBJ2-2,TGTGCCAGCAGCTTAGGTCGCGATCGGGAGCTGTTTTTT,CASSLGRDRELFF
TRBV11-2,.,once,TRBJ2-5,TGTGCCAGCAGCGAGTTTGAGACCCAGTACTTC,CASSEFETQYF
TRBV5-1,.,.,TRBJ2-4,TGCGCCAGCAGCTTGGATTATGGTGGATTCATTCAGTACTTC,CASSLDYGGFIQYF
TRBV24-1,.,.,TRBJ2-1,TGTGCCACCAGTGATTTGAAGGGGAACGACAATGAGCAGTTCTTC,CATSDLKGNDNEQFF
TRBV4-1,.,.,TRBJ1-1,TGCCCCAGCAGCCAAGGAGCTAACGAGGACACTGAAGCTTTCTTT,CPSSQGANEDTEAFF
TRBV5-1,.,few,TRBJ2-7,TGCGCCAGCAGCTTGCACATGGGGGGCCACGAGCAGTACTTC,CASSLHMGGHEQYF
TRBV20-1,TRBD1,.,TRBJ2-1,TGCAGTGCTAGGGACAGGGACTGGTTCTACAATGAGCAGTTCTTC,CSARDRDWFYNEQFF
TRBV29-1,TRBD2,few,TRBJ2-7,TGCAGCGCTCGACGGGGGGACTACGAGCAGTACTTC,CSARRGDYEQYF
TRBV5-4,TRBD2,.,TRBJ2-2,TGTGCCAGCAGCCGTCCTAGCGGGGGGACCGGGGAGCTGCTTTTT,CASSRPSGGTGELLF
TRBV7-9,TRBD2,.,TRBJ2-7,TGTGCCAGCAGCCCCCCTTACGGGGGGAACTCCTACGAGCAGTACTTC,CASSPPYGGNSYEQYF
TRBV5-1,TRBD2,many,TRBJ2-5,TGCGCCAGCACCTTAGCGGGAGGGCAGGAGACCCAGTACTTC,CASTLAGGQETQYF
TRBV24-1,.,few,TRBJ2-1,TGTGCCACCAGTGGTTACAGGGGGGGTGAGCAGTTCTTC,CATSGYRGGEQFF
TRBV7-8,TRBD2,.,TRBJ2-1,TGTGCCAGCAGCTTGCCCCAGGCGGGAGCGGGTAATGAGCAGTTCTTC,CASSLPQAGAGNEQFF
TRBV6-5,.,.,TRBJ2-2,TGTGCCAGCAGTTACGTTTTCACCGGGGAGCTGTTTTTT,CASSYVFTGELFF